These 28 T cell receptor beta chains originate from one sample sequenced in a study of control samples from healthy donors and cancer patients. Clones were sequenced by immunoSEQ multiplex PCR, and TCRdb holds only the in-frame ones, with some missing. Recorded for this sample: about 190,000 clones. Sequencing was carried out using blood. These receptors came from a young woman in good health.

V is TRBV5-1 and J is TRBJ1-3; 7 bases line up with TRBD1. CDR3 size: 14 residues. The J segment lost 4 bases and the V segment lost 5 bases, leaving 6 bases of the junction unmatched. Per germline, CDR1 SGHRS and CDR2 YFSETQ. The CDR3 here is CASSSGTVGNTIYF. Here the CDR3 DNA reads TGCGCCAGCAGTTCCGGGACAGTAGGAAACACCATATATTTT.

CDR3 nucleotides: TGTGCCAGTACCCCGTATAGCAATCAGCCCCAGCATTTT. Its translation is CASTPYSNQPQHF. The V gene is TRBV19, the J gene TRBJ1-5, with D uncertain. CDR3 size: 13 residues. The germline V gene has CDR1 LNHDA and CDR2 SQIVND (reference sequence). The V and J ends lost 7 bases and 0 bases respectively, with 7 bases between them.

The chain recombines TRBV7-9 with TRBJ1-4; TRBD1 is a possible D gene (6 bases). Trimming removed 5 bases at V and 7 bases at J, with 17 bases between. The CDR3 totals 15 residues. CDR1 and CDR2 (germline): SEHNR, FQNEAQ (reference sequence). The CDR3 coding sequence is TGTGCCAGCAGCGGACCAACAGGGACCGTTGAAAAACTGTTTTTT. This encodes CASSGPTGTVEKLFF.

V and J are TRBV6-6 and TRBJ1-4; D unclear. The germline V gene has CDR1 MNHNY and CDR2 SVGAGI (reference sequence). V was cut by 6 bases and J by 3 bases, with 14 bases left in between. There are 15 residues in the CDR3. The chain's CDR3 is CASSQDREANEKLFF. The CDR3 region has the DNA TGTGCCAGCAGCCAAGATAGAGAGGCTAATGAAAAACTGTTTTTT.

The chain combines TRBV18 with TRBJ2-7; D is perhaps TRBD1 (6 bases). Germline V gene sequence: CDR1 KGHSH, CDR2 LQKENI. The CDR3 has 13 amino acids. Between the trimmed V and J ends, which lost 6 bases and 3 bases, there was a span of 12 bases. The CDR3 bases are TGTGCCAGCTCGGGTGGACAGAGCTACGAGCAGTACTTC. This translates into CASSGGQSYEQYF.

The rearrangement links TRBV11-2 to TRBJ1-1; TRBD1 is a possible D gene (6 bases). V shed 2 bases and J shed 4 bases, with 14 bases lying between them. The CDR3 covers 15 residues. The germline V gene encodes CDR1 SGHAT and CDR2 FQNNGV. The chain's CDR3 is CASSLSPGTITEAFF. Here the CDR3 DNA reads TGTGCCAGCAGCTTATCTCCCGGGACAATCACTGAAGCTTTCTTT.

V usage is TRBV28 and J usage is TRBJ1-1; D is ambiguous. The V and J ends lost 8 bases and 0 bases respectively, with 13 bases between them. Germline lookup yields CDR1 MDHEN and CDR2 SYDVKM. The CDR3 spans 14 residues. CDR3 in DNA: TGTGCCAGCGGCCGGGCCCACATGAACACTGAAGCTTTCTTT. Translation gives CASGRAHMNTEAFF.

This rearrangement joins TRBV7-9 to TRBJ1-4; D is perhaps TRBD1 (5 bases). The V gene's germline CDR1 is SEHNR and CDR2 FQNEAQ (reference sequence). The CDR3 extends over 14 amino acids. V was trimmed by 4 bases and J by 3 bases, leaving 9 bases between them. The CDR3 DNA sequence: TGTGCCAGCAGCTCGGGGGGTGCTAATGAAAAACTGTTTTTT. It codes for CASSSGGANEKLFF. The whole variable domain, filled in from reference TRBV7-9 and TRBJ1-4, reads DTGVSQNPRHKITKRGQNVTFRCDPISEHNRLYWYRQTLGQGPEFLTYFQNEAQLEKSRLLSDRFSAERPKGSFSTLEIQRTEQGDSAMYLCASSSGGANEKLFFGSGTQLSVL.

The chain recombines TRBV5-8 with TRBJ1-2, with 7 bases fitting TRBD1. Germline V lookup: CDR1 SGHTS, CDR2 YDEGEE. V shed 1 base and J 6 bases; nucleotides not matched to a gene: 6. This CDR3 spans 14 amino acids. CDR3: CASSLKDRSDGYTF. CDR3 DNA: TGTGCCAGCAGCTTGAAGGACAGGTCTGATGGCTACACCTTC.

V usage is TRBV19 and J usage is TRBJ2-5; D not certain. V lost 7 bases to trimming and J lost 4 bases, with 10 bases between them. CDR1 is LNHDA and CDR2 is SQIVND in the germline V gene (reference sequence). The CDR3 length is 12 residues. The CDR3 here is CASKLSGETQYF. In DNA, the CDR3 is TGTGCCAGTAAGTTATCCGGAGAGACCCAGTACTTC.

The chain uses TRBV2 and TRBJ2-2, with D perhaps TRBD1 (6 bases). The CDR3 spans 14 residues. Germline V gene data show CDR1 as SNHLY and CDR2 as FYNNEI. V lost 6 bases and J 4 bases, leaving 12 bases between the germline ends. Written as DNA, the CDR3 is TGTGCCAGCAGCCGGGACACTCGCACCGGGGAGCTGTTTTTT. The encoded protein is CASSRDTRTGELFF.

The CDR3: CASSYSMLGYSPLHF. As DNA, the CDR3 is TGTGCCAGCAGTTACTCGATGTTAGGGTATTCACCCCTCCACTTT. J is TRBJ1-6 and V is TRBV6-5; the D is unclear. This CDR3 comprises 15 residues. The V end was cut by 0 bases, the J end by 8 bases, with 11 bases between. Looked up from germline, CDR1 is MNHEY and CDR2 is SVGAGI.

On this clone: Compared with germline, one end of the junction differs, possibly owing to a read error. The genes are TRBV7-7 and TRBJ2-7, with TRBD1 identical over 10 bases. CDR1 and CDR2 (germline): SSHAT, FNYEAQ (reference sequence). The CDR3 extends over 15 amino acids. In nucleotides, the CDR3 is TGTGCTAGCAGCTTGAGGACAGGGGGCTCCTACGAGCAGTACTTC. The encoded protein is CASSLRTGGSYEQYF.

The CDR3 DNA reads as TGTGCCAGCAGCTTGGGGGGCAGCTCCTATAATTCACCCCTCCACTTT. Its translation is CASSLGGSSYNSPLHF. The V gene is TRBV5-6, the J gene TRBJ1-6, with D perhaps TRBD1 (5 bases). The CDR3 loop spans 16 amino acids. The V gene's germline CDR1 is SGHDT and CDR2 YYEEEE. V lost 0 bases, J lost 0 bases, and 7 bases lay in between.

V usage is TRBV6-1 and J usage is TRBJ1-5; D not resolved. Trimming pared 2 bases from V and 0 bases from J, leaving 11 bases between. Germline CDR1 reads MNHNS; CDR2 reads SASEGT. This CDR3 spans 16 amino acids. CDR3 DNA: TGTGCCAGCAGTGAACTGGGTCTTAATAGCAATCAGCCCCAGCATTTT. Translating it yields CASSELGLNSNQPQHF.

The chain recombines TRBV20-1 with TRBJ1-2; D unclear. The V and J ends lost 2 bases and 9 bases respectively, with 10 bases between them. The CDR3 is 11 amino acids. Per the germline V gene, CDR1 is DFQATT and CDR2 is SNEGSKA (reference sequence). The CDR3 DNA follows: TGCAGTGCTAGACCTTCTTCGAGCTACACCTTC. Its translation is CSARPSSSYTF.

The rearrangement links TRBV2 to TRBJ2-1, with 9 positions matching TRBD1. CDR3 size: 13 residues. V dropped 4 bases and J dropped 5; count of bases not matched to a gene: 0. Germline CDR1 SNHLY, CDR2 FYNNEI. The DNA of the CDR3 is TGTGCCAGCAGTGGGGACAGGGACAATGAGCAGTTCTTC. Protein sequence: CASSGDRDNEQFF.

CDR3 coding DNA: TGCGCCAGCAGCCAAGCGCCAGGGGGCGCGGAAGGCTACACCTTC. Translated, it gives CASSQAPGGAEGYTF. The rearrangement links TRBV4-1 to TRBJ1-2; TRBD1 matches at 8 bases. The CDR3 has 15 amino acids. Germline lookup yields CDR1 MGHRA and CDR2 YSYEKL. V lost 1 base to trimming and J lost 8 bases; unmatched junction nucleotides: 9.

The chain links TRBV19 to TRBJ1-2; D not resolved. The CDR3 is 14 residues long. Per the germline V gene, CDR1 is LNHDA and CDR2 is SQIVND (reference sequence). Trimming removed 3 bases at V and 3 bases at J, with 11 bases between. The CDR3: CASSIGSGDYGYTF. CDR3 DNA sequence: TGTGCCAGTAGTATCGGTTCGGGCGACTATGGCTACACCTTC.

The chain joins TRBV4-1 to TRBJ1-3; D may be TRBD1 (6 bases). The germline gives CDR1 MGHRA, CDR2 YSYEKL. The CDR3 spans 16 residues. Trimming cost V 1 base and J 4 bases, with 14 bases left between them. DNA of the CDR3: TGCGCCAGCAGCCAAGTGCAGGGGAAAAGAGGAAACACCATATATTTT. It encodes CASSQVQGKRGNTIYF.

V usage is TRBV19 and J usage is TRBJ2-2; perhaps TRBD1 as D (6 bases). This CDR3 has 15 amino acids. Germline assignment: CDR1 LNHDA and CDR2 SQIVND (reference sequence). The V end was cut by 5 bases, the J end by 5 bases, with 15 bases between. The CDR3, as DNA: TGTGCCAGTAGTGAATCCGGGACACCGACCGGGGAGCTGTTTTTT. It encodes CASSESGTPTGELFF.

The chain recombines TRBV11-2 with TRBJ2-7; 15 nucleotides agree with TRBD2. The germline V gene encodes CDR1 SGHAT and CDR2 FQNNGV. Trimming cost V 4 bases and J 0 bases; bases outside gene matches: 4. The CDR3 contains 17 residues. DNA of the CDR3: TGTGCCAGCAGCTCTCGGACTAGCGGGGGGGCCTCCTACGAGCAGTACTTC. Translation gives CASSSRTSGGASYEQYF. The full variable domain, its missing parts supplied by reference TRBV11-2 and TRBJ2-7, is EAGVAQSPRYKIIEKRQSVAFWCNPISGHATLYWYQQILGQGPKLLIQFQNNGVVDDSQLPKDRFSAERLKGVDSTLKIQPAKLEDSAVYLCASSSRTSGGASYEQYFGPGTRLTVT.

The chain recombines TRBV4-1 with TRBJ1-2; D is ambiguous. V dropped 5 bases and J dropped 4 bases, with 14 bases sitting between them. This CDR3 comprises 14 residues. Germline lookup yields CDR1 MGHRA and CDR2 YSYEKL. The DNA of the CDR3 is TGCGCCAGCAGCAACCCGGACTGGCGCTATGGCTACACCTTC. This gives the protein CASSNPDWRYGYTF.

V is TRBV6-5 and J is TRBJ2-1, with D maybe TRBD1 (5 bases). The germline V and J ends were trimmed by 6 bases and 5 bases, with 17 bases remaining between them. In germline, CDR1 is MNHEY, CDR2 SVGAGI. CDR3 length: 15 amino acids. CDR3 protein: CASSLDRSPNNEQFF. The CDR3 nucleotides read TGTGCCAGCAGCCTAGACAGATCGCCAAACAATGAGCAGTTCTTC.

This chain uses TRBV28 with TRBJ1-1; D unresolved. Germline CDR1 and CDR2: MDHEN and SYDVKM. This CDR3 is built from 11 residues. The germline V and J ends were trimmed by 6 bases and 3 bases, with 5 bases remaining between them. The CDR3: CASRGYTEAFF. CDR3 bases: TGTGCCAGCAGGGGATACACTGAAGCTTTCTTT. Full variable domain (missing parts from reference TRBV28 and TRBJ1-1): DVKVTQSSRYLVKRTGEKVFLECVQDMDHENMFWYRQDPGLGLRLIYFSYDVKMKEKGDIPEGYSVSREKKERFSLILESASTNQTSMYLCASRGYTEAFFGQGTRLTVV.

The chain carries TRBV7-2 and TRBJ1-5; no definite D call. V was cut by 5 bases and J by 2 bases, with 7 bases left in between. CDR1 is SGHTA and CDR2 is FQGNSA in the germline V gene. This CDR3 contains 13 residues. The CDR3 bases are TGTGCCAGCAGCAGCGACGGCAATCAGCCCCAGCATTTT. Encoded protein: CASSSDGNQPQHF.

The CDR3 here is CASSWDRFGSGANVLTF. CDR3 DNA: TGCGCCAGCAGCTGGGACAGGTTCGGCTCTGGGGCCAACGTCCTGACTTTC. V and J are TRBV5-1 and TRBJ2-6; the match to TRBD1 covers 8 bases. The CDR3 contains 17 residues. Trimming cost V 3 bases and J 0 bases; bases outside gene matches: 5. CDR1 is SGHRS, CDR2 YFSETQ, per germline.

As concerns this clone: Other DNA sequences within the sample encode an identical CDR3. The chain links TRBV6-5 to TRBJ1-1; D may be TRBD1 (5 bases). The CDR3 loop spans 14 amino acids. The V gene lost 0 bases and the J gene lost 4 bases, with 9 bases spanning the gap. Germline CDR1 is MNHEY and CDR2 is SVGAGI. CDR3 in DNA: TGTGCCAGCAGTTACTCGACCGGGGCCACTGAAGCTTTCTTT. Encoded protein: CASSYSTGATEAFF.